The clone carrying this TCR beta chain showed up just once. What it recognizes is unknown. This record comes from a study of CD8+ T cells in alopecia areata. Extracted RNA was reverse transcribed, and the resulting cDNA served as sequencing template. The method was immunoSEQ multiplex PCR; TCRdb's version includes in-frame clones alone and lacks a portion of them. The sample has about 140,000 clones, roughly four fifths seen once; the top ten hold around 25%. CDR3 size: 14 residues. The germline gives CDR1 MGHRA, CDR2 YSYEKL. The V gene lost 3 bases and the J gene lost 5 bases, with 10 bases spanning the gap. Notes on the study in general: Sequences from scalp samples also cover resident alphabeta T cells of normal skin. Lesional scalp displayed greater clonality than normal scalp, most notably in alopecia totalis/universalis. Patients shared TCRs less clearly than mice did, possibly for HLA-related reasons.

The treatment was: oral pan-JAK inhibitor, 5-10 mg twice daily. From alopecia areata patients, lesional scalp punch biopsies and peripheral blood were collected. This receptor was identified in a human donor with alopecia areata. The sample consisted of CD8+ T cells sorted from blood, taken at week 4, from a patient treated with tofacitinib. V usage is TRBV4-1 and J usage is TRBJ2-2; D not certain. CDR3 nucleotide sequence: TGCGCCAGCAGCCACGCATCAGAGACCGGGGAGCTGTTTTTT. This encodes CASSHASETGELFF.